The clone carrying this TCR beta chain was observed a handful of times. Assay used: immunoSEQ multiplex PCR; TCRdb lists only in-frame clones, some missing. The data hold 110,000 to 150,000 clones, with approximately 86% observed a single time. This specimen comes from a study of control samples from healthy donors and cancer patients. Germline V gene sequence: CDR1 LNHDA, CDR2 SQIVND (reference sequence). V gave up 3 bases and J gave up 4 bases, with 12 bases separating them. This CDR3 is 15 amino acids long. What was sequenced was blood. The origin of this receptor is a woman aged 25 to 39 in good health. The chain has TRBV19 and TRBJ2-2; D remains unclear. The CDR3 DNA reads as TGTGCCAGTAGTATTTCTGGGTTGCCCACCGGGGAGCTGTTTTTT. Residues: CASSISGLPTGELFF.